The TCR beta chain under discussion was sequenced for a study of T cells in localized non-small cell lung cancer. Method: immunoSEQ multiplex PCR; TCRdb's copy keeps in-frame clones and lacks some. Altogether 13,000 or so clones are present, more than 70% being singletons, with the ten largest covering about three fifths. Points on this clone: The target antigen is unknown.

The CDR3 contains 15 residues. Germline CDR1 and CDR2: SGHRS and YFSETQ. The ends were cut back, 4 bases at V and 4 bases at J, with 18 bases in the middle. Study-level findings and limits: It was uninvolved adjacent lung that showed the highest T cell clonality, exceeding tumor. Blood T cell density predicted longer survival; adjacent-lung clonality, shorter. The study sequenced only one region of the tumor. As a result, intratumor heterogeneity could not be excluded and remains possible.

Material: peripheral blood, obtained before any cancer treatment. The TCR originated in a male donor older than 55 with stage III lung adenocarcinoma. The chain combines TRBV5-1 with TRBJ2-7, with a tentative D call TRBD1 (6 bases). The CDR3 is CASSPQGPQGYEQYF. Written as DNA, the CDR3 is TGCGCCAGCAGCCCTCAGGGGCCTCAGGGATACGAGCAGTACTTC.